The TCR beta chain described here comes from a study of cytomegalovirus exposure and HLA in healthy donors. Overall study findings and caveats: A link between a missense DCLRE1C variant and TCR beta V- and J-gene trimming emerged from a later analysis. According to reports, the classifier identified cytomegalovirus status with high specificity and sensitivity. In a later analysis, the majority of CMV-associated beta chains seemingly showed HLA restriction.

Primers: 60 Vbeta forward and 13 Jbeta reverse. Method: immunoSEQ multiplex PCR; TCRdb's copy keeps in-frame clones and lacks some. This repertoire shows roughly 120,000 clones, 69% found once; its top ten account for approximately 5.5%. As regards this clone: Its antigen is undetermined. The same CDR3 is also encoded by other DNA sequences in this sample.

Germline assignment: CDR1 MGHDK and CDR2 SYGVNS. Unmatched junction bases numbered 3, after V lost 4 bases and J lost 5 bases. The CDR3 contains 13 residues. This receptor was obtained from a woman in her 70s in good health and CMV-seropositive. The specimen was PBMCs. The V and J genes are TRBV25-1 and TRBJ1-2, with 8 bases aligning to TRBD1. CDR3 residues: CASSAGQGYGYTF. CDR3 DNA sequence: TGTGCCAGCAGTGCCGGACAGGGATATGGCTACACCTTC.